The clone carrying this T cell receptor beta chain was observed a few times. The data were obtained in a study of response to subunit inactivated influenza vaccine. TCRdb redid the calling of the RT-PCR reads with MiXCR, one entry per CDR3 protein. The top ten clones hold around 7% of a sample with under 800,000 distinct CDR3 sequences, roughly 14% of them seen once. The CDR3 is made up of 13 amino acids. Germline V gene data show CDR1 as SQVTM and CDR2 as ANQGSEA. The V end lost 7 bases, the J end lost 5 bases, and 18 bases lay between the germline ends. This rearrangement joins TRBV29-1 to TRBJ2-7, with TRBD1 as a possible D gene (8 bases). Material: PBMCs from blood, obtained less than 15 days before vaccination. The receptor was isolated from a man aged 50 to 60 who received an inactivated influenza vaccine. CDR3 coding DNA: TGCAGCGGCAGGACAGGGACTATGAACGAGCAGTACTTC. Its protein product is CSGRTGTMNEQYF.